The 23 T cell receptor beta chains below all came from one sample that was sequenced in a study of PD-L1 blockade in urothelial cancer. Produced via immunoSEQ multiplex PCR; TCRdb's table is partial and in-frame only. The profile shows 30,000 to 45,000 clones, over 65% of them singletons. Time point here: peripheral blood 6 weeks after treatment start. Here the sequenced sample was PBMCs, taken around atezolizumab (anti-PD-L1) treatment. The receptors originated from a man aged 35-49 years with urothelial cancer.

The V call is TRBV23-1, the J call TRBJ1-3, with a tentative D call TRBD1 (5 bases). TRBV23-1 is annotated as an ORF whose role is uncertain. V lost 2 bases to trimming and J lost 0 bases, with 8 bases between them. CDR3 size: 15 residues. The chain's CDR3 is CASSQPGPSGNTIYF. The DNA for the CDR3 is TGCGCCAGCAGTCAACCAGGGCCCTCTGGAAACACCATATATTTT.

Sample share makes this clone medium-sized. Here the CDR3 DNA reads TGTGCCAGCAGCCACGGGACAGGGGGATACGAGCAGTACTTC. It is translated as CASSHGTGGYEQYF. The V call is TRBV6-5, the J call TRBJ2-7; 11 positions match TRBD1. Germline lookup yields CDR1 MNHEY and CDR2 SVGAGI. This CDR3 region has 14 residues. The junction had 5 bases not matched to a gene; V was cut back by 6 bases and J by 4 bases.

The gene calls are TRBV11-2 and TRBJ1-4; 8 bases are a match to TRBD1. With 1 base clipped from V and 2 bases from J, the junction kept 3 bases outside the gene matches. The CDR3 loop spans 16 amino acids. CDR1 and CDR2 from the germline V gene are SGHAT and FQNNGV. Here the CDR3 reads CASSLGQGATNEKLFF. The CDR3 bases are TGTGCCAGCAGCTTAGGGCAGGGGGCTACTAATGAAAAACTGTTTTTT.

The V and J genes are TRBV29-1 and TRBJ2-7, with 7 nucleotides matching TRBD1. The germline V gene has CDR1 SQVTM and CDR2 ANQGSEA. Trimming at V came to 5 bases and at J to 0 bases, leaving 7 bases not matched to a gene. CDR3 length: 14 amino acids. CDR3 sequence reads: CSVSDRPVSYEQYF. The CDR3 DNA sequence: TGCAGCGTTTCGGACAGGCCGGTCTCCTACGAGCAGTACTTC.

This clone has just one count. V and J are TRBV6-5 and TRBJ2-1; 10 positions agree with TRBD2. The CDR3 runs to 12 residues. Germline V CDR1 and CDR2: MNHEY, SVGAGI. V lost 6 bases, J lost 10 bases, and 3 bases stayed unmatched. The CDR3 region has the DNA TGTGCCAGCAGCCTTAGCGGGAGGGAGCAGTTCTTC. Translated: CASSLSGREQFF.

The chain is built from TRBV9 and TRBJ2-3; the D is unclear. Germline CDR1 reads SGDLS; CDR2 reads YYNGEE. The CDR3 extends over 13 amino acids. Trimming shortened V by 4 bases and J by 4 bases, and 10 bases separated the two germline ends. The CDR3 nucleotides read TGTGCCAGCAGCTTAAGTTCGGCAGATACGCAGTATTTT. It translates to CASSLSSADTQYF.

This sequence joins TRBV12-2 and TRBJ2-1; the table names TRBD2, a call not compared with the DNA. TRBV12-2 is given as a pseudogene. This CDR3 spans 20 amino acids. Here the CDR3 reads CASRFKTSGSFIVSYNEQFF. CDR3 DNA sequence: TGTGCAAGTCGCTTCAAGACTAGCGGGAGTTTTATCGTATCCTACAATGAGCAGTTCTTC.

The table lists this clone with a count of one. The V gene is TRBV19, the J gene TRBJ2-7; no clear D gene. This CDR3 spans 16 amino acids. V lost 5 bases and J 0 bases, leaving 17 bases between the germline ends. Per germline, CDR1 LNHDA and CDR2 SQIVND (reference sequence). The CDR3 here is CASSAVSTRPSYEQYF. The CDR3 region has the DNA TGTGCCAGTAGTGCAGTCTCCACCCGCCCCTCCTACGAGCAGTACTTC.

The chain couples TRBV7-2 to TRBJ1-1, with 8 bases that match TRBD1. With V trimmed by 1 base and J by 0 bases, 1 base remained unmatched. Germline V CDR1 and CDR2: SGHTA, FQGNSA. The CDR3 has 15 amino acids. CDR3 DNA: TGTGCCAGCAGCTTAGGGACAGGGATGAACACTGAAGCTTTCTTT. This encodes CASSLGTGMNTEAFF. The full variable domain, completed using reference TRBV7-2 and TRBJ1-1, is GAGVSQSPSNKVTEKGKDVELRCDPISGHTALYWYRQSLGQGLEFLIYFQGNSAPDKSGLPSDRFSAERTGGSVSTLTIQRTQQEDSAVYLCASSLGTGMNTEAFFGQGTRLTVV.

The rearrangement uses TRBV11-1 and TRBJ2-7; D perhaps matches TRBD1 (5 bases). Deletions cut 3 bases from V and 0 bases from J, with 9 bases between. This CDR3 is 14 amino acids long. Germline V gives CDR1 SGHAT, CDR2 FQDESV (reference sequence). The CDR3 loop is CASSFGDSSYEQYF. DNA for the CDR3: TGTGCCAGCAGCTTTGGAGACAGCTCCTACGAGCAGTACTTC.

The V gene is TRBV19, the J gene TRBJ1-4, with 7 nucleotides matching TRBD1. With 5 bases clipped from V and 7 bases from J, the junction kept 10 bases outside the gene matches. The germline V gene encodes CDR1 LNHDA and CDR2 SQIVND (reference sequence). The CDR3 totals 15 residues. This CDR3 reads CASSLSGTVAEKLFF. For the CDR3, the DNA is TGTGCCAGTAGTTTATCGGGGACAGTCGCTGAAAAACTGTTTTTT.

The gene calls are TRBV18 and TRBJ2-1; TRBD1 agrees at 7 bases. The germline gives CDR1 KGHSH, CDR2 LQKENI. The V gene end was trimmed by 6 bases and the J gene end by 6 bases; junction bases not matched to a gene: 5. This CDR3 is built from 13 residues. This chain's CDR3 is CASSVDRSNEQFF. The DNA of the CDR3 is TGTGCCAGCTCGGTGGACAGGTCCAATGAGCAGTTCTTC.

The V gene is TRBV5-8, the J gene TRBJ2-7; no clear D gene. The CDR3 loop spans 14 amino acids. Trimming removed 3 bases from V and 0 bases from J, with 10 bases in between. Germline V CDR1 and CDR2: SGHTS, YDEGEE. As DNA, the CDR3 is TGTGCCAGCAGCTCAGGTCTTAGCTCCTACGAGCAGTACTTC. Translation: CASSSGLSSYEQYF.

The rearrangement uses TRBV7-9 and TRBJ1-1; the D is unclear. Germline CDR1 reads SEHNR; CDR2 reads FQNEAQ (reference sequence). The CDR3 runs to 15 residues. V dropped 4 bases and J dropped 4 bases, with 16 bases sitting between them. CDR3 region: CASSSLGPSGTEAFF. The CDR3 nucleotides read TGTGCCAGCAGCTCCCTCGGCCCCTCGGGCACTGAAGCTTTCTTT.

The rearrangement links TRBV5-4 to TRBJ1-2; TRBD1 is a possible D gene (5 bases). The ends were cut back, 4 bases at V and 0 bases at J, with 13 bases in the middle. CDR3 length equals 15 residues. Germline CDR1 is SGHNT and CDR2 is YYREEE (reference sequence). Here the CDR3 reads CASSVGGAANYGYTF. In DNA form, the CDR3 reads TGTGCCAGCAGCGTAGGTGGGGCAGCTAACTATGGCTACACCTTC. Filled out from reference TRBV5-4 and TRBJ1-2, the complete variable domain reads ETGVTQSPTHLIKTRGQQVTLRCSSQSGHNTVSWYQQALGQGPQFIFQYYREEENGRGNFPPRFSGLQFPNYSSELNVNALELDDSALYLCASSVGGAANYGYTFGSGTRLTVV.

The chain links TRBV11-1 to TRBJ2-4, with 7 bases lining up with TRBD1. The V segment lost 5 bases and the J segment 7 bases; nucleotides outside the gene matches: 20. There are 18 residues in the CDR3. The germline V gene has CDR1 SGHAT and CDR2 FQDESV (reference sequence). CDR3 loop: CASSPTPFDRDGRNIQYF. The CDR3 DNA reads TGTGCCAGCAGCCCTACTCCATTCGACAGGGACGGTCGGAACATTCAGTACTTC.

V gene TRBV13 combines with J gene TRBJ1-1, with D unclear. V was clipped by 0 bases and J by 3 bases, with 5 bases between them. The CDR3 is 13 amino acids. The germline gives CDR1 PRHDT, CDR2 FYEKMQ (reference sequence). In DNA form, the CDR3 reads TGTGCCAGCAGCTTAGGTAGATACACTGAAGCTTTCTTT. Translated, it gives CASSLGRYTEAFF.

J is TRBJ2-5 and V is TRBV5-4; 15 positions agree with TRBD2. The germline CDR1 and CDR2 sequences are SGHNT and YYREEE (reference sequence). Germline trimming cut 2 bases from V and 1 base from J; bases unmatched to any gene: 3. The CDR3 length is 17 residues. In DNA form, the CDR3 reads TGTGCCAGCAGCTTCGGACTAGCGGGAGGGTTCCAAGAGACCCAGTACTTC. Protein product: CASSFGLAGGFQETQYF.

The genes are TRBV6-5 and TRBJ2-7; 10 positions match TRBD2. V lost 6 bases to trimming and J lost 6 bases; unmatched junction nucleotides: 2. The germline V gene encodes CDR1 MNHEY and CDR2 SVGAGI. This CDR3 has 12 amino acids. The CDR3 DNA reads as TGTGCCAGCAGCCGGACTAGCGGCGAGCAGTACTTC. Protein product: CASSRTSGEQYF.

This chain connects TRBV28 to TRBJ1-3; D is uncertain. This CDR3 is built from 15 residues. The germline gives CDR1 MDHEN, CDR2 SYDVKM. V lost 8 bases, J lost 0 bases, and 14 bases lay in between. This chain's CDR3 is CASQDDGSSGNTIYF. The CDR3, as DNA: TGTGCCAGCCAGGACGACGGGAGCTCTGGAAACACCATATATTTT.

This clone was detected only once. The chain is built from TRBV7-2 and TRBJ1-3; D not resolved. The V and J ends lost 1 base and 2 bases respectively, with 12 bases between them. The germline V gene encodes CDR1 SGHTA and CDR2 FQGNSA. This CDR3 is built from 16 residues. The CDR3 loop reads CASSLVAAVPGNTIYF. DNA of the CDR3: TGTGCCAGCAGCTTAGTAGCGGCCGTCCCTGGAAACACCATATATTTT.

CDR3 sequence reads: CASSTGTGTEAFF. The CDR3 DNA reads TGTGCCAGCAGTACCGGGACAGGGACTGAAGCTTTCTTT. The chain combines TRBV2 with TRBJ1-1; 9 positions agree with TRBD1. Trimming cost V 5 bases and J 5 bases; bases outside gene matches: 3. CDR1 and CDR2 (germline): SNHLY, FYNNEI. The CDR3 runs to 13 residues.

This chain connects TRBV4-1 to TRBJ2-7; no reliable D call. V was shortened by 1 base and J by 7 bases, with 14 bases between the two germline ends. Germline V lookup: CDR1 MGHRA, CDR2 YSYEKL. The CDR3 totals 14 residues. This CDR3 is CASSQVPSSSEQYF. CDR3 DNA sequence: TGCGCCAGCAGCCAAGTCCCTAGTTCGTCTGAGCAGTACTTC.